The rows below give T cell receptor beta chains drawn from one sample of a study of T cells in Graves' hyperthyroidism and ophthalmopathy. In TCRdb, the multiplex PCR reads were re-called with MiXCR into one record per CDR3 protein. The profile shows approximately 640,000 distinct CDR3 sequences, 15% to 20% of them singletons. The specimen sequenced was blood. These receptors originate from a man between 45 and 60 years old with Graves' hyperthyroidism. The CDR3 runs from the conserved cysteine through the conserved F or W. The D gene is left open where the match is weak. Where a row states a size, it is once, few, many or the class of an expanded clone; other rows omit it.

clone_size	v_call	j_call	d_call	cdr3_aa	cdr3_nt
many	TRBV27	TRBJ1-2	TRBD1	CASRGPGGNYYGYTF	TGTGCCAGCAGGGGCCCAGGGGGGAATTACTATGGCTACACCTTC
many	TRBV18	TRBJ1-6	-	CASSPPEVRDSPLHF	TGTGCCAGCTCACCACCGGAGGTGAGGGATTCACCCCTCCACTTT
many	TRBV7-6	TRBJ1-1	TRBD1	CASSPGQAAEAFF	TGTGCCAGCAGCCCGGGACAGGCGGCTGAAGCTTTCTTT
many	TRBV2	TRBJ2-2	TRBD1	CASSERQGLSNTGELFF	TGTGCCAGCAGTGAACGACAGGGCTTGAGTAACACCGGGGAGCTGTTTTTT
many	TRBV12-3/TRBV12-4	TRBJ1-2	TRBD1	CASSFGQGAWGYTF	TGTGCCAGCAGTTTCGGGCAGGGGGCCTGGGGCTACACCTTC
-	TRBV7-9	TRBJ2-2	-	CASSSGSDTGELFF	TGTGCTAGCAGCTCGGGAAGCGACACCGGGGAGCTGTTTTTT
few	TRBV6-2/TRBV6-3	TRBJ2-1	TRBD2	CASISSGAYNEQFF	TGTGCCAGCATCTCTAGCGGGGCTTACAATGAGCAGTTCTTC
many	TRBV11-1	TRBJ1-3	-	CASSRLDRRSGNTIYF	TGTGCCAGCAGCCGGTTGGACAGACGCTCTGGAAACACCATATATTTT
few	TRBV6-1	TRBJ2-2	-	CASSPDANTGELFF	TGTGCCAGCAGCCCCGACGCGAACACCGGGGAGCTGTTTTTT
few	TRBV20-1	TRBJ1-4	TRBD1	CSARRTGGDEKLFF	TGCAGTGCTAGGAGGACAGGGGGCGATGAAAAACTGTTTTTT
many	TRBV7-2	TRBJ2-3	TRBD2	CASSLSGRAGDTQYF	TGTGCCAGCAGCCTTAGCGGGAGGGCCGGAGATACGCAGTATTTT
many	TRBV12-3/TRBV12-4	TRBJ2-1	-	CASTSGNNEQFF	TGTGCCAGCACCTCAGGGAACAATGAGCAGTTCTTC
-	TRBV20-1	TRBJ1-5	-	CSASPYRGRGNQPQHF	TGCAGTGCTAGTCCGTATCGGGGGCGCGGCAATCAGCCCCAGCATTTT
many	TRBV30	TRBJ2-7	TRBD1	CAYSYGTGDEQYF	TGTGCCTATTCATACGGGACAGGGGACGAGCAGTACTTC
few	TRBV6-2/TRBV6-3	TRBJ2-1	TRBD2	CASSYRTSYSEQFF	TGTGCCAGCAGTTACCGGACTAGTTACAGTGAGCAGTTCTTC
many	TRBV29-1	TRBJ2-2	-	CSVESPTNTGELFF	TGCAGCGTTGAATCGCCGACGAACACCGGGGAGCTGTTTTTT
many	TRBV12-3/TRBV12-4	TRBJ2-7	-	CASSFESGNYEQYF	TGTGCCAGCAGTTTTGAGTCCGGGAACTACGAGCAGTACTTC
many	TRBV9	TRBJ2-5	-	CASSPSRGVGETQYF	TGTGCCAGCAGCCCTTCTCGAGGAGTGGGAGAGACCCAGTACTTC
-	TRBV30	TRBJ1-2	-	CAWSGGAGVDGYTF	TGTGCCTGGAGTGGGGGGGCAGGGGTCGATGGCTACACCTTC
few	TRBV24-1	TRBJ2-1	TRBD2	CATSGRGSGINEQFF	TGTGCCACCAGTGGTCGGGGTAGCGGGATCAATGAGCAGTTCTTC
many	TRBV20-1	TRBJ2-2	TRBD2	CSARDSGRAAGELFF	TGCAGTGCTAGAGATAGCGGGAGGGCCGCCGGGGAGCTGTTTTTT
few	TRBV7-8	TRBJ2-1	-	CASSSHYSSYNEQFF	TGTGCCAGCAGCTCCCACTACAGCTCCTACAATGAGCAGTTCTTC
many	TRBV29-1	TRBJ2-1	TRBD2	CSVLGLAGRNEQFF	TGCAGCGTATTAGGGCTAGCGGGTCGTAATGAGCAGTTCTTC
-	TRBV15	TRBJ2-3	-	CATSRDGGDEWVSRIDTQYF	TGTGCCACCAGCAGAGATGGAGGGGACGAATGGGTTAGCAGGATCGATACGCAGTATTTT
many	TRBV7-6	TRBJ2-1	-	CASSNGGQWEFF	TGTGCCAGCAGCAACGGGGGACAATGGGAGTTCTTC
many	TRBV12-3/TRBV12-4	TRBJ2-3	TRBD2	CASSPGTSETDTQYF	TGTGCCAGCAGCCCTGGGACTAGCGAAACAGATACGCAGTATTTT
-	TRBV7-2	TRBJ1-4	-	CASSLLAGDEKLFF	TGTGCCAGCAGCTTACTGGCAGGGGATGAAAAACTGTTTTTT
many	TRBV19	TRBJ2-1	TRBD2	CASSPGGLAGEQFF	TGTGCCAGTAGTCCCGGCGGACTAGCGGGTGAGCAGTTCTTC
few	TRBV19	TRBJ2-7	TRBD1	CASSPTDRISYEQYF	TGTGCCAGTAGTCCAACGGACAGGATCTCCTACGAGCAGTACTTC
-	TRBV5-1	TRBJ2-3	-	CASSIGQDTDTQYF	TGCGCCAGCAGCATAGGACAAGACACAGATACGCAGTATTTT
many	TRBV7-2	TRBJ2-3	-	CASSHTGDTQYF	TGTGCCAGCAGCCATACAGGGGATACGCAGTATTTT
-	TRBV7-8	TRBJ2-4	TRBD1	CASSSDRGRVIQYF	TGTGCCAGCAGCTCAGACAGGGGGCGAGTCATTCAGTACTTC
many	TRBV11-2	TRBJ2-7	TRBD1	CASSLGWRQGGTYEQYF	TGTGCCAGCAGCTTAGGATGGAGACAGGGGGGGACCTACGAGCAGTACTTC
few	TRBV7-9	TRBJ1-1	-	CASSPFVGTEAFF	TGTGCCAGCAGCCCCTTTGTAGGCACTGAAGCTTTCTTT
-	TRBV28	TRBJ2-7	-	CASSTYTGKYEQYF	TGTGCCAGCAGTACCTACACCGGAAAGTACGAGCAGTACTTC
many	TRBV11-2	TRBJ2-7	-	CASSLLSTSYEQYF	TGTGCCAGCAGCTTATTATCCACTTCCTACGAGCAGTACTTC
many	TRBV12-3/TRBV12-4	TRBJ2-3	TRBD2	CASSVARLAGGTDTQYF	TGTGCCAGCAGTGTCGCCCGACTAGCGGGAGGCACAGATACGCAGTATTTT
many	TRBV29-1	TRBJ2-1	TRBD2	CSVQPTSGMGNEQFF	TGCAGCGTCCAGCCGACTAGCGGGATGGGCAATGAGCAGTTCTTC
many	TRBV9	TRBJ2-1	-	CASSVAGRTSNEQFF	TGTGCCAGCAGCGTAGCTGGTAGGACAAGCAATGAGCAGTTCTTC
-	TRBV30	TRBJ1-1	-	CAWSVLLNTEAFF	TGTGCCTGGAGTGTTTTGCTGAACACTGAAGCTTTCTTT
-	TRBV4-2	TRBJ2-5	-	CASSRAEGRETQYF	TGTGCCAGCAGCCGAGCGGAGGGTAGGGAGACCCAGTACTTC
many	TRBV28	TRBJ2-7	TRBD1	CASSLLMTGLTYEQYF	TGTGCCAGCAGTTTACTTATGACAGGGCTGACCTACGAGCAGTACTTC
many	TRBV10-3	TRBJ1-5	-	CATNQARDQPQHF	TGTGCCACAAACCAGGCTCGGGATCAGCCCCAGCATTTT
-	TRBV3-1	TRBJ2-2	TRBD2	CASSRSGRGTGELFF	TGTGCCAGCAGCCGGAGCGGGAGGGGAACCGGGGAGCTGTTTTTT
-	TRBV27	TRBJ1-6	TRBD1	CASSLISRGPVSSPLHF	TGTGCCAGCAGTTTAATTTCTAGGGGGCCGGTATCCTCACCCCTCCACTTT
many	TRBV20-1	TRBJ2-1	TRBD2	CSARVGVAGPYNEQFF	TGCAGTGCTAGAGTGGGGGTAGCGGGGCCCTACAATGAGCAGTTCTTC
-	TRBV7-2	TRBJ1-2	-	CASSPRQAPYGYTF	TGTGCCAGCAGCCCCAGACAGGCACCCTATGGCTACACCTTC
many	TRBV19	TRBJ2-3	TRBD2	CASSKRTRPLTDTQYF	TGTGCCAGTAGTAAACGGACTAGACCACTCACAGATACGCAGTATTTT
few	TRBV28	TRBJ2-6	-	CASSVAISGANVLTF	TGTGCCAGCAGTGTTGCGATTTCTGGGGCCAACGTCCTGACTTTC
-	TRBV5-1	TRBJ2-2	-	CASSIWGSWDTGELFF	TGCGCCAGCAGTATTTGGGGTTCTTGGGACACCGGGGAGCTGTTTTTT
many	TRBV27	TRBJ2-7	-	CASSFFRGDEQYF	TGTGCCAGCAGTTTTTTTCGGGGCGACGAGCAGTACTTC
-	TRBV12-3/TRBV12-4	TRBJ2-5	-	CASSSLKTGLGTQYF	TGTGCCAGCAGTTCCCTTAAGACCGGGCTGGGGACCCAGTACTTC
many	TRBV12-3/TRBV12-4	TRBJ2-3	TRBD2	CASRALAGDTDTQYF	TGTGCCAGCAGGGCTTTAGCGGGAGACACAGATACGCAGTATTTT
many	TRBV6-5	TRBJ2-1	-	CASSYTSGPNNEQFF	TGTGCCAGCAGTTATACATCAGGGCCCAACAATGAGCAGTTCTTC
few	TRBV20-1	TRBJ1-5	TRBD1	CSARDYLGQGSDQPQHF	TGCAGTGCTAGAGATTACTTGGGACAGGGGTCGGATCAGCCCCAGCATTTT
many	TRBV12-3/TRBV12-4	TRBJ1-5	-	CASSFSTVSNQPQHF	TGTGCCAGCAGTTTTTCGACAGTTAGCAATCAGCCCCAGCATTTT